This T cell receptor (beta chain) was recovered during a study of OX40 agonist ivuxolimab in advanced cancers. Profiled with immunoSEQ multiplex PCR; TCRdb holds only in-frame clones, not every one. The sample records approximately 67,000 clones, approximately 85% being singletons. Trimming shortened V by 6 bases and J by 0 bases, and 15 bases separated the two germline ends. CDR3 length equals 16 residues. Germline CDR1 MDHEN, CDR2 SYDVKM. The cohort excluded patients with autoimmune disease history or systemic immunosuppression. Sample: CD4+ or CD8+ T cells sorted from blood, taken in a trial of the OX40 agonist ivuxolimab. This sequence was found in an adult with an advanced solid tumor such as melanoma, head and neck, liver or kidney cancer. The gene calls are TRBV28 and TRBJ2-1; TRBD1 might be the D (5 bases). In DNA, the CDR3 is TGTGCCAGCAGATCTGACAAGGGGAACTCCTACAATGAGCAGTTCTTC. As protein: CASRSDKGNSYNEQFF.